This TCR beta chain was sequenced during a study of glioma-infiltrating T cells. This clonotype has ten or more counts. Its antigen is as yet unknown. The iRepertoire nested amplicon-rescue multiplex PCR amplified TCR alpha and beta CDR3s from RNA. TCRdb recomputed calls from the multiplex PCR reads with MiXCR, one row per CDR3 protein. Altogether under 200,000 distinct CDR3 sequences are present, around 40% being singletons, with the ten largest covering roughly 5.5%. Study-wide results and caveats: Gliomas, especially low-grade, showed above-expected tissue-blood divergence; non-neoplastic patients showed below. CDR3 overlap between tissue and blood was very small.

Input material: glioma tissue, nonneoplastic brain tissue, or PBMCs (not recorded which). This receptor was taken from a human donor with low-grade glioma or glioblastoma, undergoing nonglioma brain surgery, or in good health (not recorded which).

The CDR3 DNA sequence: TGTGCCAGCAGCTTCGGAGAGTACCAAGAGACCCAGTACTTC. Protein sequence: CASSFGEYQETQYF. The genes are TRBV7-9 and TRBJ2-5; D is uncertain. With 3 bases removed from V and 0 bases from J, the gap between germline ends came to 8 bases. CDR3 length equals 14 residues. CDR1 SEHNR and CDR2 FQNEAQ come from the germline V gene (reference sequence).